The next 22 T cell receptor beta chains were all read from a single sample in a study of cytomegalovirus exposure and HLA in healthy donors. PCR used 60 Vbeta primers and 13 Jbeta primers. This table comes from immunoSEQ multiplex PCR, and its TCRdb copy is limited to in-frame clones, with some not included. In the table there are 150,000 or so clones, about four fifths of which are singletons. Sequencing was done on a sample of PBMCs. These receptors were taken from a man aged 18 to 30 in good health and CMV-seronegative.

J is TRBJ1-2 and V is TRBV29-1; D perhaps matches TRBD1 (5 bases). V was clipped by 3 bases and J by 4 bases, with 12 bases between them. The CDR3 has 13 amino acids. Per the germline V gene, CDR1 is SQVTM and CDR2 is ANQGSEA. The CDR3 DNA sequence: TGCAGCGTTGAGGGGGGTCTAGGCTATGGCTACACCTTC. Amino acids: CSVEGGLGYGYTF.

The genes are TRBV27 and TRBJ2-3, with 9 bases that match TRBD2. J was trimmed by 5 bases and V by 3 bases; bases with no gene match: 12. Germline V gene sequence: CDR1 MNHEY, CDR2 SMNVEV (reference sequence). The CDR3 is 17 residues long. CDR3 sequence reads: CASSFEWGRGGRDTQYF. The CDR3 nucleotides are TGTGCCAGCAGTTTTGAGTGGGGGCGGGGGGGCCGAGATACGCAGTATTTT.

The chain joins TRBV6-4 to TRBJ2-3; 7 bases match TRBD2. This CDR3 has 16 amino acids. The ends lost 3 bases at V and 2 bases at J; junction bases unmatched: 8. The V gene's germline CDR1 is MRHNA and CDR2 SNTAGT. Written as DNA, the CDR3 is TGTGCCAGCAGTGAATCTGGCGGGGGATACACAGATACGCAGTATTTT. Protein product: CASSESGGGYTDTQYF.

This chain uses TRBV5-1 with TRBJ1-1; D unclear. V shed 0 bases and J shed 5 bases, with 14 bases lying between them. The length of the CDR3 is 15 residues. Looked up from germline, CDR1 is SGHRS and CDR2 is YFSETQ. Written as DNA, the CDR3 is TGCGCCAGCAGCTTGGAAGGAAGCGGTTGGACTGAAGCTTTCTTT. Its protein is CASSLEGSGWTEAFF.

The chain has TRBV29-1 and TRBJ1-1; tentative D call: TRBD1 (5 bases). The CDR3 is made up of 12 amino acids. Looked up from germline, CDR1 is SQVTM and CDR2 is ANQGSEA. Trimming left V 4 bases short and J 1 base short, with 7 bases between. CDR3 residues: CSVARGNTEAFF. As DNA, the CDR3 is TGCAGCGTTGCTAGGGGGAACACTGAAGCTTTCTTT.

DNA of the CDR3: TGTGCCATCAGTGAGTTAGAGACAGGGAAGGGAAATACGCAGTATTTT. This translates into CAISELETGKGNTQYF. This chain joins TRBV10-3 and TRBJ2-3, with 7 nucleotides matching TRBD1. The J segment lost 7 bases and the V segment lost 1 base, leaving 11 bases of the junction unmatched. Per the germline V gene, CDR1 is ENHRY and CDR2 is SYGVKD. The CDR3 spans 16 residues.

V and J are TRBV6-4 and TRBJ1-5; tentative D call: TRBD1 (6 bases). Trimming left V 6 bases short and J 0 bases short, with 21 bases between. The germline gives CDR1 MRHNA, CDR2 SNTAGT. This CDR3 contains 18 residues. CDR3 coding DNA: TGTGCCAGCAGCTTAACTATCAGGGGAAAATATAGCAATCAGCCCCAGCATTTT. Translation: CASSLTIRGKYSNQPQHF.

V usage is TRBV5-4 and J usage is TRBJ2-5; TRBD1 matches at 7 bases. Germline V gene data show CDR1 as SGHNT and CDR2 as YYREEE (reference sequence). The trim removed 5 bases at V and 4 bases at J, leaving 14 bases unmatched. CDR3 size: 16 residues. In DNA form, the CDR3 reads TGTGCCAGCAGGGCCACAGGGGCCGCCGCCCCAGAGACCCAGTACTTC. Amino acid sequence: CASRATGAAAPETQYF.

The gene calls are TRBV30 and TRBJ2-5, with no clear D. CDR3 length: 17 residues. The V gene lost 1 base and the J gene lost 5 bases, with 23 bases spanning the gap. In germline, CDR1 is GTSNPN, CDR2 SVGIG (reference sequence). In DNA form, the CDR3 reads TGTGCCTGGAGTGCATTTTTCACACAGATGTCGACGGAGACCCAGTACTTC. The encoded protein is CAWSAFFTQMSTETQYF.

The rearrangement uses TRBV5-4 and TRBJ2-7; 9 bases fit TRBD1. This CDR3 spans 14 amino acids. V was pared by 4 bases and J by 4 bases, with 6 bases of the junction left unmatched. Per the germline V gene, CDR1 is SGHNT and CDR2 is YYREEE (reference sequence). This CDR3 reads CASSRGTGRYEQYV. CDR3 sequence (DNA): TGTGCCAGCAGCCGAGGGACAGGGCGGTACGAGCAGTACGTC.

This clone was observed a handful of times. The chain couples TRBV10-2 to TRBJ2-1; D might be TRBD1 (6 bases). The CDR3 is 17 residues long. V lost 6 bases and J lost 8, with 26 bases in between. CDR1 and CDR2 (germline): WSHSY, SAAADI. This CDR3 is CASRRFRQESLAYEQFF. The CDR3 DNA reads TGCGCCAGCAGAAGATTTAGACAGGAATCGTTGGCCTATGAGCAGTTCTTC.

Concerning this clone: This specimen includes other DNA sequences encoding the same CDR3. The rearrangement uses TRBV5-1 and TRBJ1-5, with 10 bases aligning to TRBD1. This CDR3 is built from 19 residues. Per germline, CDR1 SGHRS and CDR2 YFSETQ. J lost 0 bases, V lost 0 bases, and 9 bases had no gene match. The CDR3 DNA reads as TGCGCCAGCAGCTTGGGATTCGGGACAGGGGACGATAGCAATCAGCCCCAGCATTTT. This codes for CASSLGFGTGDDSNQPQHF.

The chain is built from TRBV7-2 and TRBJ2-3; TRBD2 aligns across 7 bases. The CDR3 totals 15 residues. CDR1 and CDR2 (germline): SGHTA, FQGNSA. Trimming cost V 2 bases and J 1 base; bases outside gene matches: 3. In DNA, the CDR3 is TGTGCCAGCAGCTTATGGGCGGGGGGCACAGATACGCAGTATTTT. It yields the protein CASSLWAGGTDTQYF.

This clone was found once. The chain recombines TRBV6-6 with TRBJ2-1; maybe TRBD1 (6 bases). Trimming took 7 bases from V and 0 from J, leaving 13 bases between them. CDR1 is MNHNY and CDR2 is SVGAGI in the germline V gene (reference sequence). The CDR3 loop spans 15 amino acids. The CDR3 sequence is CASKYRGSSYNEQFF. CDR3 nucleotide sequence: TGTGCCAGCAAGTATAGGGGGAGCTCCTACAATGAGCAGTTCTTC.

Of note for this clone: Other DNA sequences within the sample encode an identical CDR3. The genes are TRBV7-2 and TRBJ1-1, with D possibly matching TRBD1 (5 bases). Germline V gives CDR1 SGHTA, CDR2 FQGNSA. Trimming removed 3 bases at V and 5 bases at J, with 10 bases between. The CDR3 covers 13 residues. This CDR3 is CASSFTGGTEAFF. The CDR3 nucleotides read TGTGCCAGCAGCTTTACAGGCGGAACTGAAGCTTTCTTT. The whole variable domain, filled in from reference TRBV7-2 and TRBJ1-1, reads GAGVSQSPSNKVTEKGKDVELRCDPISGHTALYWYRQSLGQGLEFLIYFQGNSAPDKSGLPSDRFSAERTGGSVSTLTIQRTQQEDSAVYLCASSFTGGTEAFFGQGTRLTVV.

J is TRBJ2-7 and V is TRBV18, with 9 bases aligning to TRBD1. V was clipped by 3 bases and J by 0 bases; unmatched bases: 6. From germline, CDR1 is KGHSH and CDR2 LQKENI. This CDR3 spans 16 amino acids. The CDR3: CASSPARDRVSYEQYF. CDR3 nucleotide sequence: TGTGCCAGCTCACCCGCCCGGGACAGGGTCTCCTACGAGCAGTACTTC.

This chain uses TRBV9 with TRBJ1-1, with D tentatively TRBD1 (6 bases). Germline V lookup: CDR1 SGDLS, CDR2 YYNGEE. The CDR3 length is 16 residues. V was trimmed by 0 bases and J by 2 bases, leaving 14 bases between them. DNA for the CDR3: TGTGCCAGCAGCGTAGAGGGGGTCGGATTTAACACTGAAGCTTTCTTT. Residues: CASSVEGVGFNTEAFF.

This chain links TRBV4-1 with TRBJ2-1; 7 bases agree with TRBD1. Per the germline V gene, CDR1 is MGHRA and CDR2 is YSYEKL. The CDR3 is 14 residues long. With 4 bases clipped from V and 7 bases from J, the junction kept 7 bases outside the gene matches. The CDR3 DNA reads TGCGCCAGCAGCCCAGAGGGGACAGTGAATGAGCAGTTCTTC. Translated: CASSPEGTVNEQFF.

The rearrangement links TRBV6-5 to TRBJ2-7, with D unclear. The V end lost 6 bases, the J end lost 2 bases, and 14 bases lay between the germline ends. Looked up from germline, CDR1 is MNHEY and CDR2 is SVGAGI. The CDR3 length is 14 residues. The DNA of the CDR3 is TGTGCCAGCAGACGGTTCCCCAACCCCTACGAGCAGTACTTC. This translates into CASRRFPNPYEQYF.

Comments on this clone: One junction end does not reproduce the germline sequence, and a read error may be involved. The chain combines TRBV9 with TRBJ2-6; a weak D match, TRBD1 (5 bases). Germline V lookup: CDR1 SGDLS, CDR2 YYNGEE. This CDR3 region has 16 residues. CDR3 bases: TGTGCCAGCAGCCAAGGACATTTCTCTGGGGCCAACGGCCTGACTTTC. Its protein product is CASSQGHFSGANGLTF.

V and J are TRBV6-6 and TRBJ2-3; TRBD1 agrees at 7 bases. This CDR3 contains 13 residues. Looked up from germline, CDR1 is MNHNY and CDR2 is SVGAGI (reference sequence). The J segment lost 2 bases and the V segment lost 8 bases, leaving 4 bases of the junction unmatched. DNA for the CDR3: TGTGCCAGCTGCGACAGGGACACAGATACGCAGTATTTT. It encodes CASCDRDTDTQYF.

J is TRBJ1-1 and V is TRBV29-1, with D possibly matching TRBD1 (6 bases). The CDR3 covers 17 residues. Trimming cost V 2 bases and J 3 bases, with 22 bases left between them. Per the germline V gene, CDR1 is SQVTM and CDR2 is ANQGSEA. The CDR3 region is CSVEWGTSLGMDTEAFF. DNA of the CDR3: TGCAGCGTTGAATGGGGGACAAGCCTTGGTATGGACACTGAAGCTTTCTTT.